The sequence of this T cell receptor (beta chain) was determined in a study of shared clonotypes between healthy human individuals (dated by TCRdb to 2020 to 2022). About the investigation overall: The cohort comprised a couple of women and a few men aged 18 to 49 years. For each donor, CD4 naive and CD4 memory were each given three plates, CD8 naive was given two plates, and CD8 memory was given one plate. Blood TCR repertoires of five healthy adults were deeply sequenced to estimate repertoire size and the extent of clonotype sharing between individuals. Libraries were prepared and TCR repertoires were sequenced by different laboratories using diverse techniques, in order to increase sequencing depth and limit assay-specific biases. Per donor, leukapheresis produced somewhere between about 0.85 and 8.9 billion PBMCs. Paper-wide results and their limitations: Approximately 5% of naive CD4, roughly 3.6% of naive CD8, approximately 2% of memory CD4, and 0.35% to 0.5% of memory CD8 clonotypes were shared across a handful of donors. Because the study included only a small number of donors, the genetic and exposure-history diversity represented was limited. Sampling was limited to blood, and TCR repertoires in tissue likely differ from TCR repertoires in blood. Estimated clonotype richness was generally larger for naive than for memory subsets. Higher generation probabilities were observed for clonotypes shared by all four sorted-subset donors than for non-shared clonotypes. Based on pairwise subsampling, the degree of clonotype sharing among donors was expected to be affected by sequencing depth. Rarefaction of sorted-subset datasets indicated incomplete sequencing despite the large sequencing depth.

TCR CDR3 regions were amplified from genomic DNA by multiplex PCR using the deep immunoSEQ assay. For each cell subset, the extracted genomic DNA was distributed evenly across all wells of several immunoSEQ 96-well plates, and each plate served as one replicate. For sorted subsets, about 200 ng genomic DNA, equal to approximately 30,000 T cell genomes, was loaded into each replicate PCR. Purified libraries were quantified with a Qubit 3.0 fluorometer, sized on a Bioanalyzer 2100, and re-quantified with the KAPA Library Quantification kit. Every immunoSEQ 96-well plate was sequenced on a dedicated single-read 150-cycle Illumina NextSeq 550 flow cell. The paper's data handling went like this. Because only junctional sequences without quality scores were contained in the immunoSEQ output, filtering matching that applied to full-length reads could not be performed. To assign V/J genes and CDR3, sequences were annotated using PyIR, a Python wrapper for IgBLAST v1.9, with IMGT germline references. Any read was removed if the V/J assignment was weak (E-value above 1e-6), the CDR3 was missing, or the read contained stop codons, out-of-frame junctions, or ambiguous translated residues. V3J clonotypes were defined as sequences sharing an identical inferred V gene, J gene, and CDR3 amino acid sequence. The percentage overlap between two repertoires was calculated by dividing the number of shared unique clonotypes by the size of the smaller repertoire. Three approaches were used to assess repertoire richness: RTK rarefaction, the Chao1 estimator, and Recon v2.1 estimates of unobserved clonotypes. OLGA was used to compute generation probabilities for all TCRbeta clonotypes that the gDNA method yielded from a few donors. TCRdb retrieved this table from immuneACCESS and kept in-frame rearrangements only. Not all clones are present; in checked studies, unresolved V genes account for under half, and no reason is known for the remainder. Clone size and V and J calls were adopted from that table, with D and trimming inferred from the DNA. Recorded for this sample are about 1 million clones; under 80% of them occurred a single time. Jointly, the top ten make up roughly 1.5% of the sample.

In the germline V gene, CDR1 corresponds to MGHDK and CDR2 to SYGVNS. V loses 1 base at its end and J loses 7 bases; junction bases beyond the gene matches: 7. The CDR3 sequence holds 16 residues, the cysteine and phenylalanine included. The sequence is cut down to CDR3 DNA, 48 bases in frame from base 1. Comment on this clone: Its antigen target is currently unknown. Base qualities are not at hand, and no much larger clone is one base apart.

Healthy HIV-negative adults with no recently reported acute infections or vaccinations were included as donors. Every donor was a Caucasian adult residing in Nashville, Tennessee, USA. Magnetic negative selection was used to enrich CD4+ T cells, after which naive cells were positively selected on CD45RA and the negative fraction became the memory subset. After blood collection by leukapheresis, PBMCs were isolated using Ficoll-Histopaque density gradient centrifugation and then cryopreserved in the vapor phase of liquid nitrogen. Purity and quantity of every magnetically sorted T cell population were checked by analytical flow cytometry. Genomic DNA was isolated from each sorted fraction and quantified by UV absorbance on a Nanodrop 2000c.

Rearrangement joined TRBV25-1 to TRBJ2-1; 10 central nucleotides agree with TRBD2. Input material: memory CD4+ T cells sorted from blood. The cell subset or site label on this specimen signifies: CD45RA-negative fraction. The receptor was derived from a man younger than 35 in good health. The CDR3 has the sequence CASSESSSGRTNEQFF. The nucleotide sequence reads TGTGCCAGCAGTGAATCAAGTAGCGGGAGGACAAATGAGCAGTTCTTC.